The 8 T cell receptor beta chains listed next were all sequenced from one sample in a study of T cells after yellow fever vaccination. TCRdb analysed the 5' RACE reads with MiXCR anew, one entry per CDR3 protein. The sample shows tens of thousands of distinct CDR3 sequences, around 7.3% of them seen only once. The source material was CD8+ T cells sorted from PBMCs, sampled on the day of the yellow fever booster vaccination. These receptors were taken from a young man who received the YFV17D yellow fever vaccine.

The chain recombines TRBV12-3 or TRBV12-4 with TRBJ1-2; 7 bases match TRBD1. The CDR3 is 14 amino acids. With 3 bases clipped from V and 4 bases from J, the junction kept 5 bases outside the gene matches. In DNA form, the CDR3 reads TGTGCCAGCAGTTTGGTAGGGGGCGCCTATGGCTACACCTTC. The encoded protein is CASSLVGGAYGYTF.

Details on this clonotype: One end of the junction does not line up with germline, which may come from a read error. CDR3 in DNA: TGTGCCGGCAGTCACCAGGGACTAGCGTCCGAGCAGTTCTTC. Encoded protein: CAGSHQGLASEQFF. The chain is built from TRBV6-5 and TRBJ2-1; 10 nucleotides match TRBD2. CDR1 is MNHEY and CDR2 is SVGAGI in the germline V gene. This CDR3 comprises 14 residues.

This CDR3 is CASTLGGSETQYF. The CDR3 DNA sequence: TGTGCCAGCACCTTGGGGGGAAGCGAGACCCAGTACTTC. The chain combines TRBV6-1 with TRBJ2-5, with D tentatively TRBD2 (6 bases). The V gene lost 7 bases and the J gene lost 5 bases, with 14 bases spanning the gap. This CDR3 has 13 amino acids. CDR1 is MNHNS and CDR2 is SASEGT in the germline V gene.

This clonotype was counted between two and nine times. V usage is TRBV4-3 and J usage is TRBJ2-5; D is ambiguous. The CDR3 spans 15 residues. Germline V gene lookup returns CDR1 LGHNA and CDR2 YSLEER. Trimming cost V 3 bases and J 1 base, with 12 bases left between them. The DNA of the CDR3 is TGCGCCAGCAGCCAGGACGGAGACGGCCAAGAGACCCAGTACTTC. Translation: CASSQDGDGQETQYF.

This clonotype was detected a few times. This rearrangement joins TRBV27 to TRBJ2-2, with D possibly matching TRBD2 (7 bases). This CDR3 is built from 15 residues. V lost 1 base to trimming and J lost 6 bases, with 12 bases between them. CDR1 and CDR2 (germline): MNHEY, SMNVEV (reference sequence). The CDR3: CASSLWGGAPGELFF. DNA of the CDR3: TGTGCCAGCAGTTTATGGGGGGGCGCCCCCGGGGAGCTGTTTTTT.

This clonotype showed up just a few times. The genes are TRBV29-1 and TRBJ2-7; 7 positions match TRBD2. The CDR3 loop spans 11 amino acids. J gave up 5 bases and V 3 bases, and 1 base lay outside the gene matches. Looked up from germline, CDR1 is SQVTM and CDR2 is ANQGSEA. Here the CDR3 reads CSVEGGDEQYF. The CDR3 coding sequence is TGCAGCGTTGAGGGGGGGGACGAGCAGTACTTC.

This rearrangement joins TRBV4-3 to TRBJ2-3; 7 positions agree with TRBD2. Germline V gives CDR1 LGHNA, CDR2 YSLEER. J lost 4 bases, V lost 1 base, and 14 bases had no gene match. This CDR3 is 18 amino acids long. CDR3 protein: CASSQGFVSGIEADTQYF. The CDR3 DNA sequence: TGCGCCAGCAGCCAAGGTTTCGTGAGCGGGATAGAAGCAGATACGCAGTATTTT.

This clonotype was picked up many times. In DNA, the CDR3 is TGTGCCAGCAGCTTGGAGGGTCATGAGCAGTTCTTC. Protein: CASSLEGHEQFF. This chain connects TRBV7-8 to TRBJ2-1; tentatively, D is TRBD2 (6 bases). Germline lookup yields CDR1 SGHVS and CDR2 FQNEAQ. CDR3 length: 12 residues. Trimming removed 3 bases at V and 8 bases at J, with 8 bases between.